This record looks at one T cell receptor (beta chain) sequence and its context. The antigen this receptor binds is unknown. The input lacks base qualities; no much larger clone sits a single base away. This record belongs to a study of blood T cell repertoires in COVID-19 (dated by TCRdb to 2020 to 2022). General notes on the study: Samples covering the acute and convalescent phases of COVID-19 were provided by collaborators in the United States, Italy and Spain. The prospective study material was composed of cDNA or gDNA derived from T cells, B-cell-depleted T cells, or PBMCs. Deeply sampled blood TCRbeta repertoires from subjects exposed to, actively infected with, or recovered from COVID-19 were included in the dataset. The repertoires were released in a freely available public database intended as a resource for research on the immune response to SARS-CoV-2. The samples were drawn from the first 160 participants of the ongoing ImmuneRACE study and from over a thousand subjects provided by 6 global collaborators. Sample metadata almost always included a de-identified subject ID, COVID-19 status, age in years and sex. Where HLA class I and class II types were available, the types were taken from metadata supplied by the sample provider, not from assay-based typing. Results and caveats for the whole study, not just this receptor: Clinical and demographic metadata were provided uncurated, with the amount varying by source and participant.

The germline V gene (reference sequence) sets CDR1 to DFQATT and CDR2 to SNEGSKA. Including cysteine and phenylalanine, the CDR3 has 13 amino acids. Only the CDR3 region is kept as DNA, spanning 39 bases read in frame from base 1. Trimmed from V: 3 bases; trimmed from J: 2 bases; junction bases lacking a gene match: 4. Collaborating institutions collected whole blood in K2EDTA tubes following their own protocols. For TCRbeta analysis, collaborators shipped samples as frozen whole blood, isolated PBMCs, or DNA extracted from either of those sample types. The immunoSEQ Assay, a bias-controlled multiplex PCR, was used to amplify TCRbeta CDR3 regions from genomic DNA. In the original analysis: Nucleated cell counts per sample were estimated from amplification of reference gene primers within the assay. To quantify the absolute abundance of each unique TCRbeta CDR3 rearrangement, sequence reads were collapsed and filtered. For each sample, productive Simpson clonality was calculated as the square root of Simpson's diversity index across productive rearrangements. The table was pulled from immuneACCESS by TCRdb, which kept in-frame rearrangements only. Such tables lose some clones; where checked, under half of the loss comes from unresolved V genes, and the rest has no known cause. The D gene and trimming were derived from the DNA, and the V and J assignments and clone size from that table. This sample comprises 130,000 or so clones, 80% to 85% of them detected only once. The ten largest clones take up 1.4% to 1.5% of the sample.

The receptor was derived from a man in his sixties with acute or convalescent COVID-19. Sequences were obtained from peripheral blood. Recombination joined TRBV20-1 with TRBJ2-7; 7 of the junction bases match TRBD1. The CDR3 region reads CSASKGATYEQYF. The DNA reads TGCAGTGCTAGTAAGGGGGCAACCTACGAGCAGTACTTC.